The clone carrying this T cell receptor beta chain was counted once. What it recognizes is unknown. A second PCR of about 6 to 12 cycles used a sample-barcoded 5' primer and a J-beta primer mix. TCRdb ran MiXCR on the 5' RACE reads and lists one entry per CDR3 protein. The profile shows about 2 million distinct CDR3 sequences, just under 50% of them singletons. This sample is part of a study of blood T cells in healthy people across ages. Regarding the study as a whole: Diversity was estimated from one million T cells, and these estimates were considered underestimates.

The germline gives CDR1 ENHRY, CDR2 SYGVKD. Trimming at V came to 3 bases and at J to 2 bases, leaving 6 bases not matched to a gene. The CDR3 consists of 15 residues. This chain joins TRBV10-3 and TRBJ2-7, with TRBD1 matching over 8 bases. The sequenced material came from blood. The sequence was obtained from a woman aged 40 to 50 in good health. The CDR3 sequence: CAISEETGVPYEQYF. CDR3 sequence (DNA): TGTGCCATCAGTGAAGAGACAGGGGTACCCTACGAGCAGTACTTC.